The clone carrying this T cell receptor beta chain appeared a few times. Other DNA sequences in the sample encode the same CDR3. The data were produced by immunoSEQ multiplex PCR, yet TCRdb's version contains in-frame clones alone and is incomplete. The data show tens of thousands of clones, roughly 92% seen once. These data come from a study of T cell changes during pregnancy in multiple sclerosis. Germline assignment: CDR1 SEHNR and CDR2 FQNEAQ (reference sequence). V lost 5 bases and J 2 bases, leaving 10 bases between the germline ends. CDR3 length: 13 residues. Specimen: peripheral blood, collected in the second trimester of pregnancy. The chain links TRBV7-9 to TRBJ2-7; possible D gene TRBD2, 6 bases. This TCR was recovered from a female donor with multiple sclerosis, enrolled in a pregnancy study. The CDR3 loop is CASSPGGAYEQYF. In nucleotides, the CDR3 is TGTGCCAGCAGCCCAGGAGGGGCCTACGAGCAGTACTTC.